These 25 T cell receptor beta chains share one sample of origin, sequenced in a study of T cell changes during pregnancy in multiple sclerosis. The table came from immunoSEQ multiplex PCR; TCRdb's copy has only in-frame clones and leaves some out. The sample records 15,000 to 25,000 clones, about nine tenths being singletons. This specimen was CD8+ T cells from peripheral blood mononuclear cells, taken in the second trimester of pregnancy. These receptors were collected from a female donor in good health, enrolled as a control in a pregnancy study.

The V and J genes are TRBV5-1 and TRBJ2-3; 11 nucleotides line up with TRBD2. There are 16 residues in the CDR3. With 4 bases clipped from V and 4 bases from J, the junction kept 8 bases outside the gene matches. Germline CDR1 SGHRS, CDR2 YFSETQ. This CDR3 reads CASSPTSGSWADTQYF. CDR3 coding DNA: TGCGCCAGCAGCCCCACTAGCGGGAGTTGGGCAGATACGCAGTATTTT.

The CDR3 sequence is CASSDSIASGGTDTQYF. The CDR3 nucleotides read TGTGCCAGCAGTGACTCGATCGCTAGCGGGGGAACAGATACGCAGTATTTT. The J gene is TRBJ2-3, the V gene TRBV6-4; 10 positions agree with TRBD2. Trimming cost V 0 bases and J 3 bases; bases outside gene matches: 6. The germline V gene encodes CDR1 MRHNA and CDR2 SNTAGT. The CDR3 length is 17 residues.

This clone is a singleton in its sample. The genes are TRBV19 and TRBJ1-2; 8 bases map to TRBD1. CDR1 is LNHDA, CDR2 SQIVND, per germline (reference sequence). This CDR3 spans 14 amino acids. The V gene end was trimmed by 8 bases and the J gene end by 8 bases; junction bases not matched to a gene: 13. The CDR3 protein is CASQDREILRGYTF. In DNA, the CDR3 is TGTGCCAGTCAGGACAGGGAGATTCTCCGGGGCTACACCTTC.

V is TRBV4-2 and J is TRBJ2-7, with D tentatively TRBD1 (6 bases). V was pared by 0 bases and J by 1 base, with 7 bases between. Looked up from germline, CDR1 is LGHNA and CDR2 is YNFKEQ. The CDR3 covers 14 residues. DNA of the CDR3: TGTGCCAGCAGCCAAGATACAGGGTCCTACGAGCAGTACTTC. Its translation: CASSQDTGSYEQYF.

Turning to this clone: One end of the junction is discordant with germline, which a read error may explain. The chain employs TRBV7-7 and TRBJ2-7; D ambiguous. The CDR3 is made up of 13 amino acids. In germline, CDR1 is SSHAT, CDR2 FNYEAQ (reference sequence). CDR3 DNA: TGTGCTAGCAGCTTATTCGGCGGCTACGAGCAGTACTTC. Amino acid sequence: CASSLFGGYEQYF.

This clone was observed once. The V and J genes are TRBV7-8 and TRBJ2-7; 8 nucleotides align to TRBD2. The trim removed 1 base at V and 5 bases at J, leaving 10 bases unmatched. CDR3 length: 16 amino acids. The germline V gene encodes CDR1 SGHVS and CDR2 FQNEAQ. The CDR3 loop is CASSLEGRSGSNEQYF. The CDR3 DNA reads TGTGCCAGCAGCTTAGAAGGTCGCAGCGGGAGTAACGAGCAGTACTTC.

This sequence joins TRBV7-2 and TRBJ1-1; 11 bases are a match to TRBD1. The CDR3 totals 17 residues. V lost 1 base, J lost 7 bases, and 11 bases stayed unmatched. The germline V gene has CDR1 SGHTA and CDR2 FQGNSA. The CDR3 region is CASSLGWTGTGGFEAFF. CDR3 bases: TGTGCCAGCAGCTTAGGGTGGACCGGGACAGGGGGGTTTGAAGCTTTCTTT.

Written as DNA, the CDR3 is TGTGCCAGCAGTTACTCGAGCAGGTTGGGTGGCTACACCTTC. Amino acid sequence: CASSYSSRLGGYTF. The V gene is TRBV6-5, the J gene TRBJ1-2, with D hard to call. CDR1 and CDR2 (germline): MNHEY, SVGAGI. The germline V and J ends were trimmed by 0 bases and 7 bases, with 12 bases remaining between them. This CDR3 spans 14 amino acids.

The J gene is TRBJ1-3, the V gene TRBV6-1; a possible D gene is TRBD1 (5 bases). The length of the CDR3 is 14 residues. Germline loops: CDR1 MNHNS, CDR2 SASEGT. The V gene lost 7 bases and the J gene lost 9 bases, with 19 bases spanning the gap. CDR3 in DNA: TGTGCCAGCATTCATGGACCGGGTAGGGGCACCATATATTTT. Amino acid sequence: CASIHGPGRGTIYF.

This chain uses TRBV11-2 with TRBJ1-1; 10 bases agree with TRBD1. The germline CDR1 and CDR2 sequences are SGHAT and FQNNGV. Trimming at V came to 1 base and at J to 6 bases, leaving 5 bases not matched to a gene. The CDR3 has 15 amino acids. The CDR3 here is CASSLGGGTGAEAFF. CDR3 in DNA: TGTGCCAGCAGCTTAGGAGGGGGGACAGGGGCTGAAGCTTTCTTT.

This chain joins TRBV5-1 and TRBJ2-3; D is perhaps TRBD1 (5 bases). With 7 bases removed from V and 5 bases from J, the gap between germline ends came to 8 bases. Germline CDR1 is SGHRS and CDR2 is YFSETQ. This CDR3 contains 11 residues. DNA of the CDR3: TGCGCCAGCTTCCAGGGAGATACGCAGTATTTT. Its translation: CASFQGDTQYF.

This clone is labeled medium-sized. The chain uses TRBV9 and TRBJ1-2; D gene ambiguous. The V end was cut by 7 bases, the J end by 7 bases, with 8 bases between. Germline lookup yields CDR1 SGDLS and CDR2 YYNGEE. CDR3 length equals 10 residues. CDR3 DNA: TGTGCCAGCCCCCTCCCTGGCTACACCTTC. As protein: CASPLPGYTF. Full variable domain (outside the CDR3, taken from reference TRBV9 and TRBJ1-2): DSGVTQTPKHLITATGQRVTLRCSPRSGDLSVYWYQQSLDQGLQFLIQYYNGEERAKGNILERFSAQQFPDLHSELNLSSLELGDSALYFCASPLPGYTFGSGTRLTVV.

The chain uses TRBV7-9 and TRBJ2-7; TRBD2 aligns across 8 bases. The J segment lost 3 bases and the V segment lost 3 bases, leaving 4 bases of the junction unmatched. The CDR3 consists of 14 residues. Germline V gives CDR1 SEHNR, CDR2 FQNEAQ (reference sequence). The CDR3 region is CASSFRGGGYEQYF. Written as DNA, the CDR3 is TGTGCCAGCAGCTTCCGGGGGGGTGGCTACGAGCAGTACTTC.

This chain uses TRBV28 with TRBJ2-2; D may be TRBD2 (7 bases). Trimming shortened V by 4 bases and J by 6 bases, and 15 bases separated the two germline ends. The CDR3 is made up of 15 amino acids. The V gene's germline CDR1 is MDHEN and CDR2 SYDVKM. The CDR3 here is CASSWLQGRAGELFF. The CDR3 nucleotides read TGTGCCAGCAGTTGGCTTCAGGGGAGGGCCGGGGAGCTGTTTTTT.

This chain connects TRBV19 to TRBJ2-1; maybe TRBD2 (5 bases). Germline CDR1 reads LNHDA; CDR2 reads SQIVND (reference sequence). Trimming took 3 bases from V and 10 from J, leaving 19 bases between them. The CDR3 length is 15 residues. The CDR3 region has the DNA TGTGCCAGTAGTATCGCCGGGGATTTAAGTCTAGAGCAGTTCTTC. This sequence encodes CASSIAGDLSLEQFF. Full variable domain (missing parts from reference TRBV19 and TRBJ2-1): DGGITQSPKYLFRKEGQNVTLSCEQNLNHDAMYWYRQDPGQGLRLIYYSQIVNDFQKGDIAEGYSVSREKKESFPLTVTSAQKNPTAFYLCASSIAGDLSLEQFFGPGTRLTVL.

The V call is TRBV4-1, the J call TRBJ1-6, with D perhaps TRBD1 (6 bases). The germline gives CDR1 MGHRA, CDR2 YSYEKL. The CDR3 runs 15 residues. V lost 3 bases and J 0 bases, leaving 6 bases between the germline ends. The CDR3 DNA sequence: TGCGCCAGCAGCCAGGACAGCTCCTATAATTCACCCCTCCACTTT. The encoded protein is CASSQDSSYNSPLHF.

The chain combines TRBV7-9 with TRBJ1-2, with a possible D match to TRBD1 (6 bases). The CDR3 sequence is 18 residues long. Between the trimmed V and J ends, which lost 4 bases and 4 bases, there was a span of 25 bases. In germline, CDR1 is SEHNR, CDR2 FQNEAQ (reference sequence). CDR3 region: CASSSHGTPSTYSYGYTF. The CDR3 DNA sequence: TGTGCCAGCAGCTCGCACGGGACACCCAGCACATACAGCTATGGCTACACCTTC.

This clone was counted once. One end of the junction fails to match germline, which may point to a read error. V gene TRBV7-7 combines with J gene TRBJ1-6; TRBD1 aligns across 7 bases. Germline-derived CDR1 and CDR2 are SSHAT and FNYEAQ (reference sequence). The CDR3 has 17 residues. The DNA for the CDR3 is TGTGCTAGCAGCTTAGCCTCAGGGGGCTCCTATAATTCACCCCTCCACTTT. This translates into CASSLASGGSYNSPLHF.

DNA of the CDR3: TGCAGCGTACCACAGGGGGGAAAATACAATGAGCAGTTCTTC. Translating it yields CSVPQGGKYNEQFF. The V call is TRBV29-1, the J call TRBJ2-1; 8 nucleotides line up with TRBD1. The V gene end was trimmed by 6 bases and the J gene end by 4 bases; junction bases not matched to a gene: 8. In germline, CDR1 is SQVTM, CDR2 ANQGSEA. CDR3 size: 14 residues.

In DNA form, the CDR3 reads TGTGCCAGCAGTCCACGTAGGGACAGGGTTACAGATACGCAGTATTTT. Translating it yields CASSPRRDRVTDTQYF. The V gene is TRBV27, the J gene TRBJ2-3; 9 bases map to TRBD1. The germline gives CDR1 MNHEY, CDR2 SMNVEV (reference sequence). CDR3 size: 16 residues. Unmatched junction bases numbered 9, after V lost 5 bases and J lost 3 bases.

The gene calls are TRBV19 and TRBJ2-7; 11 bases are shared with TRBD1. The CDR3 sequence is 14 residues long. Losses at the gene ends were 6 bases for V and 4 bases for J; bases not matched to a gene: 5. CDR1 is LNHDA, CDR2 SQIVND, per germline (reference sequence). The CDR3 region is CASSHGQGAYEQYF. The CDR3 nucleotides read TGTGCCAGTAGCCACGGACAGGGGGCTTACGAGCAGTACTTC.

This chain connects TRBV19 to TRBJ2-1, with TRBD1 matching 7 bases. The CDR3 has 15 amino acids. The J segment lost 3 bases and the V segment lost 1 base, leaving 3 bases of the junction unmatched. Germline V lookup: CDR1 LNHDA, CDR2 SQIVND (reference sequence). CDR3 sequence: CASSIVGGGYNEQFF. The CDR3 DNA reads as TGTGCCAGTAGTATAGTAGGGGGCGGCTACAATGAGCAGTTCTTC.

The chain is built from TRBV25-1 and TRBJ2-5, with no clear D. Trimming removed 5 bases from V and 5 bases from J, with 9 bases in between. From germline, CDR1 is MGHDK and CDR2 SYGVNS. This CDR3 has 12 residues. In nucleotides, the CDR3 is TGTGCCAGCAGTCAAACATCGGAGACCCAGTACTTC. Translation gives CASSQTSETQYF.

V and J are TRBV11-2 and TRBJ1-2, with a tentative D call TRBD1 (5 bases). The CDR3 has 13 residues. Trimming cost V 1 base and J 3 bases, with 6 bases left between them. CDR1 and CDR2 (germline): SGHAT, FQNNGV. CDR3 residues: CASSLGGDYGYTF. DNA of the CDR3: TGTGCCAGCAGCTTAGGGGGCGACTATGGCTACACCTTC. Full variable domain (missing parts from reference TRBV11-2 and TRBJ1-2): EAGVAQSPRYKIIEKRQSVAFWCNPISGHATLYWYQQILGQGPKLLIQFQNNGVVDDSQLPKDRFSAERLKGVDSTLKIQPAKLEDSAVYLCASSLGGDYGYTFGSGTRLTVV.

V usage is TRBV5-4 and J usage is TRBJ2-3; 9 positions agree with TRBD2. Germline CDR1 SGHNT, CDR2 YYREEE (reference sequence). J was trimmed by 6 bases and V by 7 bases; bases with no gene match: 12. The CDR3 contains 15 residues. Here the CDR3 DNA reads TGTGCCAGCCGTCCGGGACTAGCCAGTGGTGATACGCAGTATTTT. Translated: CASRPGLASGDTQYF.